This T cell receptor beta chain is from a study of identical twins. Germline trimming cut 3 bases from V and 5 bases from J; bases unmatched to any gene: 3. Germline V CDR1 and CDR2: DFQATT, SNEGSKA (reference sequence). The CDR3 has 14 residues. MiXCR was run by TCRdb on the 5' RACE reads, yielding one entry per CDR3 protein. The sample includes around 960,000 distinct CDR3 sequences, 9% to 15% of them seen just once. This clonotype came up a few times. The antigen is unknown. Whole-study results and caveats: Cross-sectional statistical analysis was relied on for the conclusions, without the same donors being followed.

These same data were also listed under a study on yellow fever vaccine responses in identical twins. As that report states: Reported findings indicate that twins' vaccine T cell responses seemed partially convergent, partially personalized.

Sequenced input: PBMCs. The TCR comes from a woman aged 18-29 years in good health. The J gene is TRBJ1-6, the V gene TRBV20-1, with 8 bases matching TRBD1. CDR3 residues: CSARGGQDNSPLHF. DNA for the CDR3: TGCAGTGCTAGGGGGGGACAGGATAATTCACCCCTCCACTTT.